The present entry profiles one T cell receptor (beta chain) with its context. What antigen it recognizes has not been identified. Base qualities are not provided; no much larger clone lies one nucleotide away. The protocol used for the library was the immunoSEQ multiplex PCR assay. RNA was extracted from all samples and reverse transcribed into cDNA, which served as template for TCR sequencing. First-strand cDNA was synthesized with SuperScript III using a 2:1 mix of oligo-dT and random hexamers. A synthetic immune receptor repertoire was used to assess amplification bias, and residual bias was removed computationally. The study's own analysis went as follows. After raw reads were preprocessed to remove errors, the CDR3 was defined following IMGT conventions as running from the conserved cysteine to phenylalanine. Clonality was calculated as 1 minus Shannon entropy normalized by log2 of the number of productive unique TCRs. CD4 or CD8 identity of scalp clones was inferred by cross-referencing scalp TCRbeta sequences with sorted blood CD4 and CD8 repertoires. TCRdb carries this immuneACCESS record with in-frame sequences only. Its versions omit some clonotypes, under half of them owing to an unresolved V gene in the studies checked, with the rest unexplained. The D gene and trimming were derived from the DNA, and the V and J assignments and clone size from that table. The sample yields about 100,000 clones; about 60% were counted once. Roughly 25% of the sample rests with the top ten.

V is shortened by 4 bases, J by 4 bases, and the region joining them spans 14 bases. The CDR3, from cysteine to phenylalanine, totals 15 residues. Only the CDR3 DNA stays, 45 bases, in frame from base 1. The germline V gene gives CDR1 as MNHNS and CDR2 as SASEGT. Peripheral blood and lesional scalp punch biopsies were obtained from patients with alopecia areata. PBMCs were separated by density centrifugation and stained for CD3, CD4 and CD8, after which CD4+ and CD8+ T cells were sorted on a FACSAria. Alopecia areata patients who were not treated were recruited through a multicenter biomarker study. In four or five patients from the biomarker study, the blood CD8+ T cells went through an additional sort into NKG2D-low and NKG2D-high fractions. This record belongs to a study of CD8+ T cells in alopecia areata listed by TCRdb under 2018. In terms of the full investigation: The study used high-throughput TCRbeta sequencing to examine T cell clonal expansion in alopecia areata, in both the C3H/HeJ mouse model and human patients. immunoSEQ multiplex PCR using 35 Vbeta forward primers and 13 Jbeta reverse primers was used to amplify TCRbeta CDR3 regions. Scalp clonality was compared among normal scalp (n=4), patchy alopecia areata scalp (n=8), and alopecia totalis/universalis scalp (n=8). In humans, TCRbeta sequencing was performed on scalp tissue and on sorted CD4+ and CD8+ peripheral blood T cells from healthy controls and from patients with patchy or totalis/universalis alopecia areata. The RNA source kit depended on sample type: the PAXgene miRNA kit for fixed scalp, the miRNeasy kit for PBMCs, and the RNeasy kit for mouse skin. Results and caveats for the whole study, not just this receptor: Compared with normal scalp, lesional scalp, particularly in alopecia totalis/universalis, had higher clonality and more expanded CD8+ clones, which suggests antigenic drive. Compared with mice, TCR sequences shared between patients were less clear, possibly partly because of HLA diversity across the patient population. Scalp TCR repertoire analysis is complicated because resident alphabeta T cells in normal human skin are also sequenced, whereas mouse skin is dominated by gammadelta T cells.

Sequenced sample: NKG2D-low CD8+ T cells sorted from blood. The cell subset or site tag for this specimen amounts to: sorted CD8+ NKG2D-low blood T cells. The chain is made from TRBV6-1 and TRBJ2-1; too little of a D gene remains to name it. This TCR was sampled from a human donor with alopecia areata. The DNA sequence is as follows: TGTGCCAGCAGTGCGCCTAGAGGCGTATACAATGAGCAGTTCTTC. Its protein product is CASSAPRGVYNEQFF.